The rows below give T cell receptor beta chains drawn from one sample of a study of blood T cell repertoires in COVID-19. TCRdb's copy holds only in-frame clones and misses some; the assay was immunoSEQ multiplex PCR. The sample consists of a few hundred thousand clones, approximately 92% of them appearing once. Sequenced sample: peripheral blood. The receptor source for this set is a woman in her 30s with COVID-19, enrolled during active disease. Each CDR3 is given without its conserved first and last residue.

J,V,CDR3
TRBJ2-5,TRBV30,AWSVRHPETQY
TRBJ2-7,TRBV10-1,ASSESSNHEQY
TRBJ1-4,TRBV6-5,ARNRDRGEKLF
TRBJ2-7,TRBV2,ASSETRLAGSSHEQY
TRBJ2-3,TRBV7-3,ASSSQGDTQY
TRBJ1-6,TRBV18,ASSPPGQGGNSPLH
TRBJ2-2,TRBV14,ASSHRLAGVDTGELF
TRBJ1-2,TRBV6-5,ASARGADNYGYT
TRBJ2-1,TRBV29-1,SVEATYNEQF
TRBJ2-7,TRBV24-1,ATSDSGNYEQY
TRBJ2-7,TRBV5-4,ASSLQGASYEQY
TRBJ2-1,TRBV4-3,ASSQDLGTSYYNEQF
TRBJ1-2,TRBV10-3,AISETGIPFGYT
TRBJ2-5,TRBV28,ASSPGQGYGETQY
TRBJ2-1,TRBV4-3,ASSPPGAGDNEQF
TRBJ2-5,TRBV2,ASSDGQGAETQY